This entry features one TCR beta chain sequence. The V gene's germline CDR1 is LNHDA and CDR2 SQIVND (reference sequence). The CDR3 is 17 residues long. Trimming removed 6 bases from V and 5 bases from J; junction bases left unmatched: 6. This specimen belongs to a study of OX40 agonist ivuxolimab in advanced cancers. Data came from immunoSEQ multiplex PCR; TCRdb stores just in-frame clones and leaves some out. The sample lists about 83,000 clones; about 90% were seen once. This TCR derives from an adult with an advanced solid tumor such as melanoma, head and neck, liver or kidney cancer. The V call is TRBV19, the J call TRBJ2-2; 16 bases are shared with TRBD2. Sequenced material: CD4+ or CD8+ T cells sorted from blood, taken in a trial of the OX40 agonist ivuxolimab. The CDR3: CASRGLAGGPLTGELFF. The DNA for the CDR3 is TGTGCCAGTAGGGGACTAGCGGGAGGGCCTCTGACCGGGGAGCTGTTTTTT.